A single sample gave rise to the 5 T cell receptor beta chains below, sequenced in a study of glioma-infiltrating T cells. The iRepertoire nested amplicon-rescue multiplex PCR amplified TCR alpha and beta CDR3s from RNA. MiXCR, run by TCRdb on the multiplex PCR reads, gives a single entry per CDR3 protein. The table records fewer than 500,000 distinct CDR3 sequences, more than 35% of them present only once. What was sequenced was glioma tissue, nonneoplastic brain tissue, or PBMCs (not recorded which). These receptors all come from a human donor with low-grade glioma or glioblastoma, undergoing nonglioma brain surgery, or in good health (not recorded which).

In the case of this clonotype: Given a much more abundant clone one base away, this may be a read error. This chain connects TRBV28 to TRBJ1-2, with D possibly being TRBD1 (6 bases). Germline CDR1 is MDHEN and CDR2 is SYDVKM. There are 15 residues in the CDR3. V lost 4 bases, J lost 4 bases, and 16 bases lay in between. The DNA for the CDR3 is TGTGCCAGCAGTTGGATCACAGGGAGAGCCTATGGCTACACCTTC. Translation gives CASSWITGRAYGYTF.

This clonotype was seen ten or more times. CDR3: CASSLWAGQETQYF. The CDR3 nucleotides are TGTGCCAGCAGTTTATGGGCAGGCCAAGAGACCCAGTACTTC. The V gene is TRBV27, the J gene TRBJ2-5; D remains unclear. From germline, CDR1 is MNHEY and CDR2 SMNVEV (reference sequence). V shed 1 base and J shed 1 base, with 7 bases lying between them. This CDR3 comprises 14 residues.

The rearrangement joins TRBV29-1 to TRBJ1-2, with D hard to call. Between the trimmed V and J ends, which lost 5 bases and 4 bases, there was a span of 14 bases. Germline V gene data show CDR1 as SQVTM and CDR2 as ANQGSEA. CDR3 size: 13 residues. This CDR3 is CSVQGGSLYGYTF. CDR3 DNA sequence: TGCAGCGTTCAAGGAGGATCCCTCTATGGCTACACCTTC.

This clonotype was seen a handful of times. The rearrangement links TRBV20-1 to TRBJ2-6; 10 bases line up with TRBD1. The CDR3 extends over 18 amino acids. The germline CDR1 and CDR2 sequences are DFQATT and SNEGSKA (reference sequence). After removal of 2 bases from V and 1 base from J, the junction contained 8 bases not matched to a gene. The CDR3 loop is CSARPSGTGVSGANVLTF. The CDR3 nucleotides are TGCAGTGCTAGACCCTCCGGGACAGGGGTGTCTGGGGCCAACGTCCTGACTTTC.

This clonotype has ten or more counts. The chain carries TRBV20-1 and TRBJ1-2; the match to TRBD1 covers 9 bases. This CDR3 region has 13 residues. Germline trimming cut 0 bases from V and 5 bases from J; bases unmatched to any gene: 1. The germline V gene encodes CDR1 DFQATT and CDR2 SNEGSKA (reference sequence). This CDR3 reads CSARDDRGYGYTF. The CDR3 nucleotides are TGCAGTGCTAGAGACGACAGGGGGTATGGCTACACCTTC.